Listed below are T cell receptor beta chains from one sample, sequenced in a study of blood T cell repertoires in COVID-19. Sequencing used immunoSEQ multiplex PCR; TCRdb keeps in-frame clones, though not all of them. The sample shows roughly 48,000 clones, 82% of them seen only once. The sequencing input was peripheral blood. These receptors all stem from a man between 40 and 49 years old with acute or convalescent COVID-19. Each CDR3 is given with its conserved first and last residue. Each record gives: D gene, V gene, J gene, CDR3 protein, CDR3 DNA. A D gene is named only where the DNA matches it firmly.

D: -; V: TRBV4-3; J: TRBJ2-6; CDR3: CASSQDRGSGANVLTF; DNA: TGCGCCAGCAGCCAAGATCGGGGCTCTGGGGCCAACGTCCTGACTTTC
D: -; V: TRBV9; J: TRBJ2-7; CDR3: CASSVGQQAPEYF; DNA: TGTGCCAGCAGCGTAGGGCAACAGGCTCCCGAATACTTC
D: TRBD1; V: TRBV5-4; J: TRBJ1-2; CDR3: CASSRPGQGAGYTF; DNA: TGTGCCAGCAGCAGGCCGGGACAGGGGGCCGGCTACACCTTC
D: TRBD1; V: TRBV27; J: TRBJ2-3; CDR3: CASSLRSAGQGTDTQYF; DNA: TGTGCCAGCAGTTTAAGAAGCGCCGGACAGGGTACAGATACGCAGTATTTT
D: -; V: TRBV6-6; J: TRBJ1-2; CDR3: CASSQPQGNYGYTF; DNA: TGTGCCAGCAGCCAGCCACAGGGTAACTATGGCTACACCTTC
D: TRBD2; V: TRBV24-1; J: TRBJ2-1; CDR3: CATSSSGGREDEQFF; DNA: TGTGCCACCAGTTCTAGCGGGGGGCGGGAGGATGAGCAGTTCTTC
D: TRBD1; V: TRBV18; J: TRBJ2-3; CDR3: CASSPGTGNTDTQYF; DNA: TGTGCCAGCTCACCAGGGACAGGGAACACAGATACGCAGTATTTT
D: TRBD1; V: TRBV11-2; J: TRBJ2-7; CDR3: CASRRTGPTYEQYF; DNA: TGTGCCAGCAGACGGACAGGGCCAACCTACGAGCAGTACTTC
D: -; V: TRBV7-2; J: TRBJ1-1; CDR3: CASSLDRNTEAFF; DNA: TGTGCCAGCAGCTTAGACAGAAACACTGAAGCTTTCTTT
D: TRBD1; V: TRBV6-5; J: TRBJ1-2; CDR3: CASSYSTGFNGYTF; DNA: TGTGCCAGCAGTTACTCGACAGGGTTTAATGGCTACACCTTC
D: TRBD1; V: TRBV5-1; J: TRBJ1-4; CDR3: CASSVQGGNGEKLFF; DNA: TGCGCCAGCAGCGTACAGGGGGGTAACGGTGAAAAACTGTTTTTT